The sequence of this TCR beta chain was determined in a study of neurological immune-mediated disorders. Overall study findings and caveats: Subjects shared no identical expanded-clone CDR3 amino acid sequences, suggesting private TCR-beta repertoires in all groups. The most TCR clonal expansion was seen in HTLV-1-associated myelopathy, whereas the least was seen in multiple sclerosis, below the level in healthy controls.

The CDR3 contains 12 residues. Per germline, CDR1 DFQATT and CDR2 SNEGSKA (reference sequence). The V end lost 0 bases, the J end lost 4 bases, and 7 bases lay between the germline ends. Comments on this clonotype: As yet, its antigen is unknown.

5'RACE employing 10-nucleotide random UMIs yielded the cDNA. One entry per CDR3 protein results from TCRdb running MiXCR on the 5' RACE reads. This sample has tens of thousands of distinct CDR3 sequences, with around 24% found just once. The sample's time point: technical triplicate 2. Material: PBMCs. The rearrangement uses TRBV20-1 and TRBJ2-7; D gene ambiguous. The clonotype originates from a man aged 55 to 69 with HTLV-1-associated myelopathy (HAM/TSP). In DNA form, the CDR3 reads TGCAGTGCTAGAGAGAGAGAATACGAGCAGTACTTC. This sequence encodes CSAREREYEQYF.